This passage covers 27 T cell receptor beta chains from one sample sequenced in a study of cytomegalovirus exposure and HLA in healthy donors. This PCR relied on a set of 60 Vbeta primers and 13 Jbeta primers. Measured with immunoSEQ multiplex PCR; TCRdb has only the in-frame clones, and not every one. In the table there are some 150,000 clones, roughly four fifths of which are singletons. The specimen sequenced was PBMCs. These receptors came from a man aged 25 to 40 in good health and CMV-seropositive.

The rearrangement uses TRBV5-6 and TRBJ1-2, with D unclear. Per the germline V gene, CDR1 is SGHDT and CDR2 is YYEEEE. There are 12 residues in the CDR3. Trimming shortened V by 3 bases and J by 3 bases, and 6 bases separated the two germline ends. The DNA of the CDR3 is TGTGCCAGCAGCTCTAGAGACTATGGCTACACCTTC. The encoded protein is CASSSRDYGYTF.

V gene TRBV5-1 combines with J gene TRBJ2-1, with TRBD2 as a possible D gene (6 bases). Germline CDR1 is SGHRS and CDR2 is YFSETQ. V was pared by 3 bases and J by 9 bases, with 16 bases between. This CDR3 spans 14 amino acids. The CDR3: CASSSGETRGEQFF. CDR3 bases: TGCGCCAGCAGCTCGGGAGAAACAAGGGGTGAGCAGTTCTTC. The complete variable domain, with remaining parts taken from reference TRBV5-1 and TRBJ2-1, reads KAGVTQTPRYLIKTRGQQVTLSCSPISGHRSVSWYQQTPGQGLQFLFEYFSETQRNKGNFPGRFSGRQFSNSRSEMNVSTLELGDSALYLCASSSGETRGEQFFGPGTRLTVL.

The V gene is TRBV29-1, the J gene TRBJ2-1; TRBD2 matches at 7 bases. From germline, CDR1 is SQVTM and CDR2 ANQGSEA. This CDR3 spans 13 amino acids. Trimming at V came to 4 bases and at J to 10 bases, leaving 10 bases not matched to a gene. The CDR3 loop is CSVGVGRGREQFF. The CDR3 bases are TGCAGCGTTGGGGTTGGGAGGGGACGGGAGCAGTTCTTC.

The V gene is TRBV14, the J gene TRBJ2-3; tentative D call: TRBD2 (5 bases). This CDR3 comprises 16 residues. Trimming took off 1 base at V and 3 bases at J, with 14 bases between the two ends. The germline gives CDR1 SGHDN, CDR2 FVKESK. CDR3 sequence (DNA): TGTGCCAGCAGCCAAGTGGGCGGACTCCAAACAGATACGCAGTATTTT. Its translation: CASSQVGGLQTDTQYF.

This clone was found once. V is TRBV7-2 and J is TRBJ2-3; the D gene is possibly TRBD2 (7 bases). The CDR3 is 16 amino acids. Germline V gene lookup returns CDR1 SGHTA and CDR2 FQGNSA. Trimming took off 6 bases at V and 6 bases at J, with 22 bases between the two ends. As DNA, the CDR3 is TGTGCCAGCAGACTATTAGGAGGGGGGGTGGCGGATACGCAGTATTTT. Protein product: CASRLLGGGVADTQYF.

This rearrangement joins TRBV30 to TRBJ2-4; possibly TRBD2 for D (5 bases). V was cut by 3 bases and J by 12 bases, with 12 bases left in between. The CDR3 consists of 11 residues. Germline CDR1 and CDR2: GTSNPN and SVGIG (reference sequence). The CDR3 coding sequence is TGTGCCTGGAGATCGGAAGGGAGTCAGTACTTC. It specifies CAWRSEGSQYF.

The genes are TRBV19 and TRBJ2-2, with D maybe TRBD1 (6 bases). Germline CDR1 LNHDA, CDR2 SQIVND (reference sequence). The V and J ends lost 5 bases and 0 bases respectively, with 10 bases between them. The CDR3 is 15 amino acids. CDR3 sequence reads: CASSPWTANTGELFF. CDR3 nucleotides: TGTGCCAGTAGTCCTTGGACAGCGAACACCGGGGAGCTGTTTTTT.

J is TRBJ2-7 and V is TRBV19; TRBD2 might be the D (5 bases). The germline V gene encodes CDR1 LNHDA and CDR2 SQIVND (reference sequence). V dropped 1 base and J dropped 1 base, with 8 bases sitting between them. The CDR3 has 14 amino acids. The CDR3 DNA sequence: TGTGCCAGTAGTATAGTGAGGGAATCCTACGAGCAGTACTTC. Protein: CASSIVRESYEQYF.

The rearrangement uses TRBV30 and TRBJ2-1; D not resolved. The CDR3 is made up of 13 amino acids. Deletions cut 0 bases from V and 6 bases from J, with 9 bases between. The V gene's germline CDR1 is GTSNPN and CDR2 SVGIG (reference sequence). The CDR3 region has the DNA TGTGCCTGGAGTGTAGATTCCGGCAATGAGCAGTTCTTC. Protein sequence: CAWSVDSGNEQFF.

This clone was recorded a few times. The chain links TRBV10-1 to TRBJ2-5, with TRBD1 matching 8 bases. Germline V gene sequence: CDR1 WNHNN, CDR2 SYGVQD (reference sequence). The CDR3 totals 16 residues. The V gene end was trimmed by 5 bases and the J gene end by 1 base; junction bases not matched to a gene: 9. In DNA form, the CDR3 reads TGCGCCAGCAGTAAAGGGACAGGTCACGGCCAAGAGACCCAGTACTTC. It is translated as CASSKGTGHGQETQYF.

The chain combines TRBV30 with TRBJ2-1; 10 nucleotides align to TRBD2. In germline, CDR1 is GTSNPN, CDR2 SVGIG (reference sequence). The V and J ends lost 4 bases and 8 bases, in that order; junction bases with no gene match: 2. The CDR3 has 12 amino acids. CDR3 bases: TGTGCCTGGAAGCGGGAGGGTTATGAGCAGTTCTTC. Translated, it gives CAWKREGYEQFF.

The rearrangement joins TRBV27 to TRBJ2-7, with no clear D. In germline, CDR1 is MNHEY, CDR2 SMNVEV (reference sequence). CDR3 length equals 15 residues. Trimming cost V 1 base and J 0 bases, with 10 bases left between them. The CDR3 DNA reads TGTGCCAGCAGTTTATATAACGGTATCTCCTACGAGCAGTACTTC. Translation gives CASSLYNGISYEQYF.

CDR3 in DNA: TGTGCCAGCAGTGCGGGGGAGGCCGGGGAGCTGTTTTTT. Protein product: CASSAGEAGELFF. The rearrangement links TRBV6-4 to TRBJ2-2; D is perhaps TRBD2 (6 bases). Germline values: CDR1 MRHNA, CDR2 SNTAGT. The CDR3 runs to 13 residues. Trimming cost V 4 bases and J 6 bases, with 9 bases left between them.

V gene TRBV11-2 combines with J gene TRBJ2-1, with D perhaps TRBD2 (7 bases). Trimming left V 1 base short and J 9 bases short, with 22 bases between. Germline V gives CDR1 SGHAT, CDR2 FQNNGV. CDR3 length: 17 amino acids. The chain's CDR3 is CASSLAAGGGAPGEQFF. DNA for the CDR3: TGTGCCAGCAGCTTAGCCGCAGGTGGGGGGGCCCCCGGTGAGCAGTTCTTC.

This clone has more than one count but fewer than ten. The gene calls are TRBV6-7 and TRBJ1-4; 8 bases are a match to TRBD1. TRBV6-7 is an open reading frame, and its role is uncertain. CDR3 length: 15 residues. Trimming cost V 7 bases and J 11 bases; bases outside gene matches: 15. CDR3 DNA: TGTGCCAGCATCCCGAAGGCGACAGGGGAGGAGAAACTGTTTTTT. It is translated as CASIPKATGEEKLFF.

The chain is built from TRBV6-1 and TRBJ2-3; TRBD1 matches 9 bases. Germline trimming cut 7 bases from V and 2 bases from J; bases unmatched to any gene: 4. Germline V gene lookup returns CDR1 MNHNS and CDR2 SASEGT. This CDR3 is built from 14 residues. CDR3 sequence reads: CASILQGATDTQYF. CDR3 DNA sequence: TGTGCCAGCATCTTACAGGGGGCCACAGATACGCAGTATTTT.

The genes are TRBV25-1 and TRBJ1-2; D remains ambiguous. Germline values: CDR1 MGHDK, CDR2 SYGVNS. V lost 8 bases to trimming and J lost 7 bases, with 8 bases between them. This CDR3 comprises 10 residues. DNA for the CDR3: TGTGCCAGCGGCCCCCCTGGCTACACCTTC. Protein product: CASGPPGYTF.

The rearrangement uses TRBV28 and TRBJ1-2; TRBD1 might be the D (6 bases). CDR1 and CDR2 from the germline V gene are MDHEN and SYDVKM. This CDR3 region has 14 residues. The V and J ends lost 3 bases and 2 bases respectively, with 10 bases between them. This chain's CDR3 is CASSFGGQNYGYTF. DNA of the CDR3: TGTGCCAGCAGTTTCGGGGGGCAGAACTATGGCTACACCTTC.

The V and J genes are TRBV28 and TRBJ2-7; D call uncertain. Germline CDR1 MDHEN, CDR2 SYDVKM. V was pared by 8 bases and J by 6 bases, with 5 bases between. The CDR3 is 9 residues long. The CDR3 loop reads CASRFEQYF. The CDR3 DNA is TGTGCCAGCCGGTTCGAGCAGTACTTC. The whole variable domain, remainder taken from reference TRBV28 and TRBJ2-7, is DVKVTQSSRYLVKRTGEKVFLECVQDMDHENMFWYRQDPGLGLRLIYFSYDVKMKEKGDIPEGYSVSREKKERFSLILESASTNQTSMYLCASRFEQYFGPGTRLTVT.

V gene TRBV27 combines with J gene TRBJ1-1; possibly TRBD1 for D (5 bases). This CDR3 has 14 amino acids. Trimming cost V 8 bases and J 2 bases, with 15 bases left between them. Germline CDR1 MNHEY, CDR2 SMNVEV (reference sequence). The CDR3 spells CASATRGGNTEAFF. In nucleotides, the CDR3 is TGTGCCAGCGCTACACGGGGGGGTAACACTGAAGCTTTCTTT.

The chain links TRBV6-5 to TRBJ2-3; 7 bases agree with TRBD1. Germline assignment: CDR1 MNHEY and CDR2 SVGAGI. V was pared by 8 bases and J by 5 bases, with 7 bases of the junction left unmatched. This CDR3 has 13 amino acids. CDR3 sequence (DNA): TGTGCCAGCGGCGACAGGGCGGGAGATACGCAGTATTTT. Its translation is CASGDRAGDTQYF.

This clone was counted a single time. The chain recombines TRBV6-4 with TRBJ2-1, with D possibly matching TRBD1 (6 bases). V was pared by 0 bases and J by 3 bases, with 9 bases between. Germline assignment: CDR1 MRHNA and CDR2 SNTAGT. The CDR3 runs 15 residues. CDR3 coding DNA: TGTGCCAGCAGTGACTCATCGGGACACTACAATGAGCAGTTCTTC. Its protein product is CASSDSSGHYNEQFF.

The V call is TRBV28, the J call TRBJ2-5; 9 bases match TRBD1. The J call may be mistaken, given a closer DNA end match to TRBJ2-7. The germline CDR1 and CDR2 sequences are MDHEN and SYDVKM. The CDR3 consists of 16 residues. Here the CDR3 reads CASSHIPGQGLFEQYF. CDR3 coding DNA: TGTGCCAGCAGTCACATACCGGGACAGGGTCTTTTCGAGCAGTACTTC.

CDR3 protein: CASSYSGDIESPLHF. CDR3 nucleotide sequence: TGTGCCAGCAGTTACTCGGGGGACATCGAATCACCCCTCCACTTT. The chain employs TRBV6-5 and TRBJ1-6; possible D gene TRBD1, 6 bases. The germline V and J ends were trimmed by 0 bases and 10 bases, with 13 bases remaining between them. This CDR3 comprises 15 residues. CDR1 and CDR2 (germline): MNHEY, SVGAGI.

The CDR3 spells CASSFSGNTEAFF. DNA of the CDR3: TGTGCCAGCAGCTTTTCGGGGAACACTGAAGCTTTCTTT. This chain links TRBV11-2 with TRBJ1-1; no reliable D call. Trimming left V 3 bases short and J 1 base short, with 6 bases between. The CDR3 runs 13 residues. CDR1 is SGHAT, CDR2 FQNNGV, per germline.

V usage is TRBV7-6 and J usage is TRBJ2-7; maybe TRBD2 (6 bases). The germline V and J ends were trimmed by 3 bases and 6 bases, with 18 bases remaining between them. Germline-derived CDR1 and CDR2 are SGHVS and FNYEAQ. This CDR3 has 15 amino acids. The chain's CDR3 is CASSLGDAEGSEQYF. CDR3 nucleotides: TGTGCCAGCAGCTTGGGCGACGCGGAGGGTAGCGAGCAGTACTTC.

The chain combines TRBV4-1 with TRBJ1-5; weak D call: TRBD1 (5 bases). The V end lost 1 base, the J end lost 0 bases, and 13 bases lay between the germline ends. Germline loops: CDR1 MGHRA, CDR2 YSYEKL. CDR3 length: 17 amino acids. The CDR3 DNA follows: TGCGCCAGCAGCCAAGGACAGTCAAGATCTAGCAATCAGCCCCAGCATTTT. Translation: CASSQGQSRSSNQPQHF.